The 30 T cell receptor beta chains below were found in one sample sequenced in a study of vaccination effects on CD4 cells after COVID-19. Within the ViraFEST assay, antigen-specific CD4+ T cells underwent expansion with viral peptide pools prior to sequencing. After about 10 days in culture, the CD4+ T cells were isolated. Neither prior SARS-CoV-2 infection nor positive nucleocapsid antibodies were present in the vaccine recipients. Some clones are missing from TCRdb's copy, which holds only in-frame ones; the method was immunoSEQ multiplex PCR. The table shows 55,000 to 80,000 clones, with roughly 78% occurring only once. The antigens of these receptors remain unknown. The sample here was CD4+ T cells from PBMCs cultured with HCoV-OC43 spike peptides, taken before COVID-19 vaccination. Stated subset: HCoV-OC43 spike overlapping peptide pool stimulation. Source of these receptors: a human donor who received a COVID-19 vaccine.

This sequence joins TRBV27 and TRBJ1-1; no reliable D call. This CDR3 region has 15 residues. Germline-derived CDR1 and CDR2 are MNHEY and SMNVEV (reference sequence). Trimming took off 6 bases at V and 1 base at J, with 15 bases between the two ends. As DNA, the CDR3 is TGTGCCAGCAGCTTGAACACCGGGAAGAACACTGAAGCTTTCTTT. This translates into CASSLNTGKNTEAFF.

The CDR3 region is CATSDTEARGHQGYTF. The CDR3 DNA reads TGTGCCACCAGTGATACGGAGGCCAGGGGGCATCAGGGCTACACCTTC. The V and J genes are TRBV24-1 and TRBJ1-2; 8 bases map to TRBD1. J was trimmed by 8 bases and V by 3 bases; bases with no gene match: 13. The CDR3 sequence is 16 residues long. Germline loops: CDR1 KGHDR, CDR2 SFDVKD.

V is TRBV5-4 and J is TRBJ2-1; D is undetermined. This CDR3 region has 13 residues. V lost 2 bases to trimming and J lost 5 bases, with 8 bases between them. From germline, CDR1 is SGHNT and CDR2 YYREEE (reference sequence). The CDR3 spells CASSFSANNEQFF. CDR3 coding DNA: TGTGCCAGCAGCTTTTCAGCGAACAATGAGCAGTTCTTC.

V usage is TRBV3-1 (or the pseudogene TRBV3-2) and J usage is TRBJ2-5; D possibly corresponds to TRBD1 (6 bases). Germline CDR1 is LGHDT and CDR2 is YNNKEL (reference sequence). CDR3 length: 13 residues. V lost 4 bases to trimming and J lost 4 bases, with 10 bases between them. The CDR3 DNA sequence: TGTGCCAGCAGCCCAGGGGACGGAGAGACCCAGTACTTC. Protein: CASSPGDGETQYF.

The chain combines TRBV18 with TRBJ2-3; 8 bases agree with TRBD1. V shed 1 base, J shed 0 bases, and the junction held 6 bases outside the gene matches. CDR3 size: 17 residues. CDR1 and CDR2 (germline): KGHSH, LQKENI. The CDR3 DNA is TGTGCCAGCTCACCACGAGGGACAGGAGGGAGCACAGATACGCAGTATTTT. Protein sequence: CASSPRGTGGSTDTQYF.

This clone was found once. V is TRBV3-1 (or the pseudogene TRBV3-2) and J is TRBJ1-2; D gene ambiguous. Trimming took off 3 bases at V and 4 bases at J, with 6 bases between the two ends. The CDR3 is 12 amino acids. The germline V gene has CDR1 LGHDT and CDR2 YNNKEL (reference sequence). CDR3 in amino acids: CASSQSSYGYTF. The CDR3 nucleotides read TGTGCCAGCAGCCAGTCGTCCTATGGCTACACCTTC.

The CDR3 loop is CASSPQAGGLNEQFF. DNA for the CDR3: TGTGCCAGCAGCCCACAAGCGGGGGGGCTGAATGAGCAGTTCTTC. This chain joins TRBV7-3 and TRBJ2-1; 10 positions agree with TRBD2. Germline-derived CDR1 and CDR2 are SGHTA and FQGTGA. Trimming removed 5 bases from V and 7 bases from J; junction bases left unmatched: 8. This CDR3 region has 15 residues.

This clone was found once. As DNA, the CDR3 is TGTGCCAGCAGCTCTGAGGGACTAGCGGGGAATGAGCAGTTCTTC. Translated, it gives CASSSEGLAGNEQFF. The rearrangement links TRBV7-3 to TRBJ2-1, with 13 nucleotides matching TRBD2. With 4 bases clipped from V and 7 bases from J, the junction kept 4 bases outside the gene matches. Germline CDR1 and CDR2: SGHTA and FQGTGA. This CDR3 has 15 residues.

CDR3 sequence reads: CASSLAQGPGELFF. DNA of the CDR3: TGCGCCAGCAGCTTGGCACAGGGGCCCGGGGAGCTGTTTTTT. The chain couples TRBV5-1 to TRBJ2-2; TRBD1 matches 7 bases. The CDR3 is 14 amino acids. CDR1 is SGHRS and CDR2 is YFSETQ in the germline V gene. Germline trimming cut 0 bases from V and 6 bases from J; bases unmatched to any gene: 2.

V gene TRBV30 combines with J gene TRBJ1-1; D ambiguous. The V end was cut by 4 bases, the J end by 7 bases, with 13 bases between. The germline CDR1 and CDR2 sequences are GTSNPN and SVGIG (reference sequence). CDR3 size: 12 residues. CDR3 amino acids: CAWNLSGDEAFF. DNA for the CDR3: TGTGCCTGGAATCTCTCGGGAGATGAAGCTTTCTTT. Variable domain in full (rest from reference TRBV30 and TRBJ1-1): SQTIHQWPATLVQPVGSPLSLECTVEGTSNPNLYWYRQAAGRGLQLLFYSVGIGQISSEVPQNLSASRPQDRQFILSSKKLLLSDSGFYLCAWNLSGDEAFFGQGTRLTVV.

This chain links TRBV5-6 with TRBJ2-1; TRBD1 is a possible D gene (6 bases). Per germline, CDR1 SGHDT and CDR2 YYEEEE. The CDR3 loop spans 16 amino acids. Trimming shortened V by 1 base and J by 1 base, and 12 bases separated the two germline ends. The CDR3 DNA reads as TGTGCCAGCAGCTTGCCCGGGACACTTTCCTACAATGAGCAGTTCTTC. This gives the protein CASSLPGTLSYNEQFF.

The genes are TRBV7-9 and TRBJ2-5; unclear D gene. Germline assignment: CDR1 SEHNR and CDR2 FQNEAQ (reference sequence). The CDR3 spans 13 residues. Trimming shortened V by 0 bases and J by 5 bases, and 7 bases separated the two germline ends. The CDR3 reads CASSLAGWETQYF. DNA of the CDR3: TGTGCCAGCAGCTTAGCAGGGTGGGAGACCCAGTACTTC.

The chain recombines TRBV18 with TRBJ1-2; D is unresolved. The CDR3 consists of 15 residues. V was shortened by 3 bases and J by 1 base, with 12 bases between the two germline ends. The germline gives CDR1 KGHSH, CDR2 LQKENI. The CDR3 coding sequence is TGTGCCAGCTCACCCCCTAACGCCTTTAACTATGGCTACACCTTC. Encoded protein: CASSPPNAFNYGYTF.

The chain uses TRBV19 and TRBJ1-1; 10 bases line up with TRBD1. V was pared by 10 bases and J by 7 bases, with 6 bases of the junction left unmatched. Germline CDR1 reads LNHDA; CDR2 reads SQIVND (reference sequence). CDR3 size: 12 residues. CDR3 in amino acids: CATTGQGGEAFF. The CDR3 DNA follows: TGTGCCACCACCGGACAGGGGGGTGAAGCTTTCTTT.

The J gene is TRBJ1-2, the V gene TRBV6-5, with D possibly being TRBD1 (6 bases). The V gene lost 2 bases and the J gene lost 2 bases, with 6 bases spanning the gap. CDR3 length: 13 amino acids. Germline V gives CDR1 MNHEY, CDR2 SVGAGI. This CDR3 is CASSYTGNYGYTF. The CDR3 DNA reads TGTGCCAGCAGTTACACAGGGAACTATGGCTACACCTTC.

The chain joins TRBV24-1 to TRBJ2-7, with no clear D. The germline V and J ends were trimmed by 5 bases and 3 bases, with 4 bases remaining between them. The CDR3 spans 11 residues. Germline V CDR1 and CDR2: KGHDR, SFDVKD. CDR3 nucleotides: TGTGCCACCAGTGGGAACTACGAGCAGTACGTC. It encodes CATSGNYEQYV.

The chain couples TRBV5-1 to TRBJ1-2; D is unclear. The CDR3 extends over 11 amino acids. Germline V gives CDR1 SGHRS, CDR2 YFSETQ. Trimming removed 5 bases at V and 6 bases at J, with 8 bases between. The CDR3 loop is CASRKLDGYTF. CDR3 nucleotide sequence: TGCGCCAGCAGAAAGCTGGATGGCTACACCTTC.

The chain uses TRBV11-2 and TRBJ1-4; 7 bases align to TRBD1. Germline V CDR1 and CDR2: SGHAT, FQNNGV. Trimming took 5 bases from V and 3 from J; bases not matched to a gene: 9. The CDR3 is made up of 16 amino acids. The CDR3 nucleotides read TGTGCCAGCAGCCCAAAATCAGGGGGATCTAATGAAAAACTGTTTTTT. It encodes CASSPKSGGSNEKLFF.

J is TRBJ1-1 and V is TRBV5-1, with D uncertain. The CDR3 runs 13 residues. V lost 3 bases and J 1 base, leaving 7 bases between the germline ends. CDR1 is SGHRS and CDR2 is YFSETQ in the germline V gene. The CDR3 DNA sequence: TGCGCCAGCAGCTCATTACGGAACACTGAAGCTTTCTTT. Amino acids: CASSSLRNTEAFF.

In nucleotides, the CDR3 is TGTGCCAGCAGCCCCCCGCAGGGGGCGAATTCACCCCTCCACTTT. This encodes CASSPPQGANSPLHF. The J gene is TRBJ1-6, the V gene TRBV7-2; 8 bases align to TRBD1. The V gene's germline CDR1 is SGHTA and CDR2 FQGNSA. J was trimmed by 7 bases and V by 5 bases; bases with no gene match: 7. CDR3 size: 15 residues.

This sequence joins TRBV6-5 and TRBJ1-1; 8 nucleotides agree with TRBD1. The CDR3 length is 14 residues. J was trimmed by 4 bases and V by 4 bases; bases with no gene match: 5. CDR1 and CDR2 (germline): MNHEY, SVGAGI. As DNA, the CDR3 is TGTGCCAGCAGTTGGACAGGGATTGGCACTGAAGCTTTCTTT. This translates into CASSWTGIGTEAFF.

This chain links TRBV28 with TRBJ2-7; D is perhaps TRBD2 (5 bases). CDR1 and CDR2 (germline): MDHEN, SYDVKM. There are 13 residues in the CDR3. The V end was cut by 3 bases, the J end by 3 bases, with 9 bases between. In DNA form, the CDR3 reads TGTGCCAGCAGTTTGACGGGATACTACGAGCAGTACGTC. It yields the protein CASSLTGYYEQYV.

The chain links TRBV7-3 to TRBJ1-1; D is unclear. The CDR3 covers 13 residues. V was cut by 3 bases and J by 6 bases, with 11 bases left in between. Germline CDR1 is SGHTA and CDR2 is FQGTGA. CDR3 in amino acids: CASSFTEDAEAFF. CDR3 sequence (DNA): TGTGCCAGCAGCTTCACAGAGGATGCTGAAGCTTTCTTT.

As DNA, the CDR3 is TGTGCCAGCTCACGAGACGGATACGAGCAGTACGTC. Translation gives CASSRDGYEQYV. J is TRBJ2-7 and V is TRBV18; D uncertain. Deletions cut 4 bases from V and 4 bases from J, with 8 bases between. Germline assignment: CDR1 KGHSH and CDR2 LQKENI. The CDR3 has 12 amino acids.

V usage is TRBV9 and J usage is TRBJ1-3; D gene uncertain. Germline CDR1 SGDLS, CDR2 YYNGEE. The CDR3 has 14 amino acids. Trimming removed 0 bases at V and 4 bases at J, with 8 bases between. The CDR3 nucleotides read TGTGCCAGCAGCGTAGCTGCTCCGGGAAACACCATATATTTT. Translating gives CASSVAAPGNTIYF.

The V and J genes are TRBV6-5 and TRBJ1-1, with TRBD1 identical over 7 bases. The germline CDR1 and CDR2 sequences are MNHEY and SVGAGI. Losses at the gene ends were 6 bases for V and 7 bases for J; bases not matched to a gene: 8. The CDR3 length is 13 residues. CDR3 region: CASRPRDRSEAFF. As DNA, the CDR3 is TGTGCCAGCAGGCCCCGGGACAGAAGTGAAGCTTTCTTT.

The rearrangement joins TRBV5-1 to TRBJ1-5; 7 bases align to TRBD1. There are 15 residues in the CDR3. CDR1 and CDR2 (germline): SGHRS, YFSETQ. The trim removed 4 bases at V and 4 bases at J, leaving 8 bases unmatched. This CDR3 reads CASSMEGAGNQPQHF. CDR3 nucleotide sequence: TGCGCCAGCAGCATGGAGGGGGCTGGGAATCAGCCCCAGCATTTT. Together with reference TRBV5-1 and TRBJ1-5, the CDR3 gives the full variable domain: KAGVTQTPRYLIKTRGQQVTLSCSPISGHRSVSWYQQTPGQGLQFLFEYFSETQRNKGNFPGRFSGRQFSNSRSEMNVSTLELGDSALYLCASSMEGAGNQPQHFGDGTRLSIL.

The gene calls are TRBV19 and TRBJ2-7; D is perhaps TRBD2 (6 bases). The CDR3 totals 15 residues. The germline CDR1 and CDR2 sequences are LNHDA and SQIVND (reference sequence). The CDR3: CASSTTLGGSYEQYV. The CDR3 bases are TGTGCCAGCAGTACCACCCTGGGGGGATCCTACGAGCAGTACGTC.

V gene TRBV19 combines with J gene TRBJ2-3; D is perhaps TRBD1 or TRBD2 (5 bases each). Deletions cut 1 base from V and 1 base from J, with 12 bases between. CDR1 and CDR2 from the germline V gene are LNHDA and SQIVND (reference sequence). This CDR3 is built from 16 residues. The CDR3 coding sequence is TGTGCCAGTAGTATAGGGTTGGGGCGGGGCACAGATACGCAGTATTTT. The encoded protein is CASSIGLGRGTDTQYF.

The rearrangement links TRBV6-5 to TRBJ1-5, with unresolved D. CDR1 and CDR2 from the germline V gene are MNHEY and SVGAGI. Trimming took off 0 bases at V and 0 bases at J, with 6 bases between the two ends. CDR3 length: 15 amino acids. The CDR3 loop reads CASSYSKVSNQPQHF. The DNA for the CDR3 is TGTGCCAGCAGTTACTCGAAAGTTAGCAATCAGCCCCAGCATTTT.